The next 19 T cell receptor beta chains were all read from a single sample in a study of blood T cell repertoires in COVID-19. The protocol was immunoSEQ multiplex PCR, while the TCRdb copy is restricted to in-frame clones and leaves out a portion. This repertoire shows a few hundred thousand clones, over 75% found once; its top ten account for over 3.5%. Specimen: PBMCs or T cells enriched from blood (not recorded which). The receptors shown here come from a man aged 25-45 years who had recovered from COVID-19.

The chain joins TRBV7-2 to TRBJ2-5, with a tentative D call TRBD1 (7 bases). Looked up from germline, CDR1 is SGHTA and CDR2 is FQGNSA. Trimming removed 1 base from V and 1 base from J, with 13 bases in between. This CDR3 comprises 16 residues. CDR3 in DNA: TGTGCCAGCAGCTTAGGGCCAGGGGGGTTCCAAGAGACCCAGTACTTC. It is translated as CASSLGPGGFQETQYF. The whole variable domain, remainder taken from reference TRBV7-2 and TRBJ2-5, is GAGVSQSPSNKVTEKGKDVELRCDPISGHTALYWYRQSLGQGLEFLIYFQGNSAPDKSGLPSDRFSAERTGGSVSTLTIQRTQQEDSAVYLCASSLGPGGFQETQYFGPGTRLLVL.

The chain links TRBV18 to TRBJ1-4; D is possibly TRBD1 (6 bases). The CDR3 sequence is 15 residues long. V was trimmed by 0 bases and J by 2 bases, leaving 7 bases between them. CDR1 and CDR2 from the germline V gene are KGHSH and LQKENI. The CDR3 reads CASSPPQGTNEKLFF. CDR3 bases: TGTGCCAGCTCACCACCGCAGGGGACTAATGAAAAACTGTTTTTT.

The rearrangement joins TRBV30 to TRBJ2-3; maybe TRBD2 (5 bases). CDR3 length: 14 residues. In germline, CDR1 is GTSNPN, CDR2 SVGIG (reference sequence). V was clipped by 2 bases and J by 3 bases, with 12 bases between them. DNA of the CDR3: TGTGCCTGGAGTTCTGGGGAGAGGACAGATACGCAGTATTTT. Translation gives CAWSSGERTDTQYF.

This chain links TRBV24-1 with TRBJ2-1; 9 nucleotides match TRBD1. This CDR3 has 15 amino acids. Per germline, CDR1 KGHDR and CDR2 SFDVKD. The junction had 3 bases not matched to a gene; V was cut back by 3 bases and J by 4 bases. DNA of the CDR3: TGTGCCACCAGTGATGGGGACAGGGTGTACAATGAGCAGTTCTTC. Its translation: CATSDGDRVYNEQFF.

This clone was seen a single time. V gene TRBV6-5 combines with J gene TRBJ2-7; TRBD2 matches 9 bases. This CDR3 is built from 15 residues. Germline lookup yields CDR1 MNHEY and CDR2 SVGAGI. V was clipped by 7 bases and J by 2 bases; unmatched bases: 9. The CDR3 nucleotides read TGTGCCAGCACCCCATACGCGGGAGGGCCCTACGAGCAGTACTTC. This gives the protein CASTPYAGGPYEQYF.

V is TRBV11-3 and J is TRBJ2-1; the D gene is possibly TRBD2 (5 bases). Trimming removed 5 bases at V and 4 bases at J, with 21 bases between. This CDR3 spans 17 amino acids. The V gene's germline CDR1 is SGHNT and CDR2 YENEEA. The CDR3 region has the DNA TGTGCCAGCAGCCCAGAACCAATGATGGCGGGTTACAATGAGCAGTTCTTC. It yields the protein CASSPEPMMAGYNEQFF. Together with reference TRBV11-3 and TRBJ2-1, the CDR3 gives the full variable domain: EAGVVQSPRYKIIEKKQPVAFWCNPISGHNTLYWYLQNLGQGPELLIRYENEEAVDDSQLPKDRFSAERLKGVDSTLKIQPAELGDSAVYLCASSPEPMMAGYNEQFFGPGTRLTVL.

The rearrangement joins TRBV4-1 to TRBJ2-7; TRBD2 agrees at 10 bases. Germline V gene data show CDR1 as MGHRA and CDR2 as YSYEKL. CDR3 length: 21 residues. Unmatched junction bases numbered 20, after V lost 0 bases and J lost 3 bases. CDR3 in DNA: TGCGCCAGCAGCCAAGATCTTGTCGGGACTAGCGAGACGAATAGTGACTACGAGCAGTACTTC. This gives the protein CASSQDLVGTSETNSDYEQYF.

This clone was detected many times. The chain couples TRBV5-1 to TRBJ2-7; 12 positions match TRBD2. The V gene's germline CDR1 is SGHRS and CDR2 YFSETQ. After removal of 3 bases from V and 3 bases from J, the junction contained 4 bases not matched to a gene. The CDR3 spans 15 residues. The DNA of the CDR3 is TGCGCCAGCAGCTCCGAGGGACTAGCGGGCTACGAGCAGTACTTC. It translates to CASSSEGLAGYEQYF.

The rearrangement links TRBV28 to TRBJ2-7; D remains ambiguous. Trimming removed 1 base at V and 6 bases at J, with 7 bases between. CDR1 is MDHEN and CDR2 is SYDVKM in the germline V gene. There are 12 residues in the CDR3. CDR3 DNA: TGTGCCAGCAGTTTATATGGGCTCGAGCAGTACTTC. This sequence encodes CASSLYGLEQYF.

This clone was observed a handful of times. The genes are TRBV3-1 (or the pseudogene TRBV3-2) and TRBJ1-2; D might be TRBD1 (6 bases). With 4 bases removed from V and 4 bases from J, the gap between germline ends came to 7 bases. This CDR3 comprises 12 residues. The germline CDR1 and CDR2 sequences are LGHDT and YNNKEL (reference sequence). CDR3 DNA: TGTGCCAGCAGCCTACAGGGCTATGGCTACACCTTC. Translation: CASSLQGYGYTF.

The chain has TRBV5-1 and TRBJ1-1, with D possibly TRBD1 on 6 matching bases. The CDR3 loop spans 13 amino acids. Germline V lookup: CDR1 SGHRS, CDR2 YFSETQ. V lost 0 bases to trimming and J lost 7 bases, with 10 bases between them. CDR3 sequence (DNA): TGCGCCAGCAGCTTGGACGGACAGTTTGAAGCTTTCTTT. Protein sequence: CASSLDGQFEAFF.

V gene TRBV6-6 combines with J gene TRBJ1-1; D remains ambiguous. The CDR3 length is 16 residues. CDR1 MNHNY and CDR2 SVGAGI come from the germline V gene (reference sequence). V was cut by 0 bases and J by 0 bases, with 11 bases left in between. In DNA form, the CDR3 reads TGTGCCAGCAGTTACTCGAGGAGCCCTATGAACACTGAAGCTTTCTTT. It specifies CASSYSRSPMNTEAFF.

The V call is TRBV27, the J call TRBJ1-5; possibly TRBD1 for D (6 bases). Germline CDR1 reads MNHEY; CDR2 reads SMNVEV (reference sequence). This CDR3 is 17 amino acids long. V was cut by 1 base and J by 4 bases, with 17 bases left in between. CDR3 DNA: TGTGCCAGCAGTTTATTGAGGATAGAAGGGGGTAATCAGCCCCAGCATTTT. It yields the protein CASSLLRIEGGNQPQHF.

This clone was observed a few times. This rearrangement joins TRBV19 to TRBJ1-5, with 9 bases that match TRBD1. The V gene's germline CDR1 is LNHDA and CDR2 SQIVND (reference sequence). The CDR3 is made up of 15 amino acids. V was pared by 1 base and J by 6 bases, with 4 bases of the junction left unmatched. The CDR3 spells CASSIAGTGIQPQHF. As DNA, the CDR3 is TGTGCCAGTAGTATAGCTGGGACAGGGATTCAGCCCCAGCATTTT.

The chain has TRBV2 and TRBJ2-3, with 10 bases identical to TRBD2. This CDR3 region has 16 residues. Germline loops: CDR1 SNHLY, CDR2 FYNNEI. J was trimmed by 6 bases and V by 4 bases; bases with no gene match: 10. This chain's CDR3 is CASSGIAGGVIDTQYF. The DNA of the CDR3 is TGTGCCAGCAGTGGAATAGCGGGAGGAGTTATTGATACGCAGTATTTT.

This chain links TRBV28 with TRBJ1-4; D is unresolved. Per the germline V gene, CDR1 is MDHEN and CDR2 is SYDVKM. V lost 6 bases and J 0 bases, leaving 11 bases between the germline ends. This CDR3 has 15 amino acids. In nucleotides, the CDR3 is TGTGCCAGCAGCGCCGGAGTGGCAACTAATGAAAAACTGTTTTTT. Its translation: CASSAGVATNEKLFF.

This clone was detected only a few times. V usage is TRBV20-1 and J usage is TRBJ2-7, with TRBD1 matching 7 bases. The CDR3 consists of 10 residues. V shed 6 bases, J shed 6 bases, and the junction held 2 bases outside the gene matches. CDR1 is DFQATT, CDR2 SNEGSKA, per germline (reference sequence). CDR3 bases: TGCAGTGCAGCAGGGGGCGAGCAGTACTTC. This codes for CSAAGGEQYF.

This clone has only one observation. The CDR3 DNA reads TGTGCCAGCAGCGACAACGACAGGGGGGTGTACGAGCAGTACTTC. Its translation: CASSDNDRGVYEQYF. This chain links TRBV6-5 with TRBJ2-7; 9 positions match TRBD1. The junction had 10 bases not matched to a gene; V was cut back by 6 bases and J by 4 bases. CDR3 length: 15 amino acids. Germline loops: CDR1 MNHEY, CDR2 SVGAGI.

The rearrangement joins TRBV6-1 to TRBJ2-3; 11 positions match TRBD2. Germline values: CDR1 MNHNS, CDR2 SASEGT. The CDR3 has 15 residues. After removal of 3 bases from V and 4 bases from J, the junction contained 3 bases not matched to a gene. The CDR3, as DNA: TGTGCCAGCAGTGACCTTAGCGGGGGGGCAGATACGCAGTATTTT. It is translated as CASSDLSGGADTQYF.